This T cell receptor (beta chain) was captured by sequencing in a study of molecular identifiers for immune sequencing clone quantification. The CDR3 has 13 amino acids. Looked up from germline, CDR1 is MNHEY and CDR2 is SMNVEV (reference sequence). V lost 7 bases and J 4 bases, leaving 11 bases between the germline ends. Of note for this clonotype: One base away lies a much larger clone, so this may be a sequencing read error.

A single record per CDR3 protein comes from TCRdb applying MiXCR to the PCR reads. Among nearly 650,000 distinct CDR3 sequences listed, around 25% were seen once. V and J are TRBV27 and TRBJ2-1; D assignment may be TRBD1 or TRBD2 (5 bases each). The clonotype comes from a human donor in good health. Some libraries in this study had Jurkat cell RNA spiked in. Input material: naive CD8+ T cells from blood, with Jurkat cell RNA spiked in. Described subset: FACS-sorted CD8+CD4-CCR7+CD45RA+ naive T cells. CDR3 in DNA: TGTGCCAGCAATTTCGGGGCTTACAATGAGCAGTTCTTC. Residues: CASNFGAYNEQFF.